These 25 T cell receptor beta chains were sequenced from one sample in a study of T cells in women clearing cervical HPV infection. Repertoires were generated with immunoSEQ multiplex PCR, while TCRdb's copy carries only in-frame clones and drops some. The sample's table shows roughly 23,000 clones. Sequenced sample: blood buffy coat. Source of these receptors: a woman aged 18-69 years with a cervical HPV16 infection that either progressed to CIN3+ or cleared (not recorded which).

With respect to this clone: The read halts 3 residues ahead of the CDR3 end, with the missing end drawn from the germline J gene. The rearrangement links TRBV7-9 to TRBJ1-2, with 9 bases lining up with TRBD1. The germline V gene has CDR1 SEHNR and CDR2 FQNEAQ (reference sequence). After removal of 7 bases from V and 1 base from J, the junction contained 7 bases not matched to a gene. This CDR3 spans 15 amino acids. CDR3 protein: CASTKGTGSNYGYTF. CDR3 DNA (partial): TGTGCCAGCACAAAAGGGACAGGGAGTAACTATGGC.

Remarks on this clone: The observed sequence ends 3 residues before the CDR3 terminus, with the missing tail filled in from the germline J gene. This chain connects TRBV15 to TRBJ2-7; D may be TRBD1 (6 bases). This CDR3 comprises 15 residues. Germline V gives CDR1 LNHNV, CDR2 YYDKDF (reference sequence). The V and J ends lost 0 bases and 1 base respectively, with 10 bases between them. CDR3 DNA (partial): TGTGCCACCAGCAGAGAACGACAGGAATCCTACGAG. This translates into CATSRERQESYE. The full CDR3 protein is CATSRERQESYEQYF.

Notes on this clone: The sequenced fragment ends 3 residues before the CDR3 boundary, so the rest is inferred from the germline J gene. The gene calls are TRBV14 and TRBJ2-3, with 9 positions matching TRBD2. Trimming at V came to 1 base and at J to 4 bases, leaving 12 bases not matched to a gene. Germline V gives CDR1 SGHDN, CDR2 FVKESK. The CDR3 has 18 amino acids. The sequenced part of the CDR3 DNA is TGTGCCAGCAGCCAAGCCTTCGGTGAGCGGGGGGATGCAGATACG. It yields the protein CASSQAFGERGDADT. The whole CDR3 sequence is CASSQAFGERGDADTQYF.

Regarding this clone: The read halts 3 residues ahead of the CDR3 end, with the missing end drawn from the germline J gene. The J gene is TRBJ2-7, the V gene TRBV4-1, with D tentatively TRBD2 (6 bases). There are 15 residues in the CDR3. Germline V lookup: CDR1 MGHRA, CDR2 YSYEKL. V was trimmed by 0 bases and J by 1 base, leaving 10 bases between them. The CDR3 spells CASSQDTSRSYEQYF. CDR3 DNA, as far as it was read: TGCGCCAGCAGCCAAGATACTAGCCGGTCCTACGAG.

A word on this clone: The sequence runs out 3 residues before the end of the CDR3; the remainder is reconstructed from the germline J gene. The gene calls are TRBV2 and TRBJ2-3; tentative D call: TRBD2 (6 bases). Germline V CDR1 and CDR2: SNHLY, FYNNEI. The CDR3 has 13 residues. Partial CDR3 DNA: TGTGCCAGTGAAGGGCAGGGAGGTCAGCCG. Its protein product is CASEGQGGQP. In full, the CDR3 reads CASEGQGGQPQYF.

CDR3 bases read: TGTGCCAGTAGTATTCGGGATTCACCC. Translation gives CASSIRDSP. The CDR3 in its entirety is CASSIRDSPLHF. The chain uses TRBV19 and TRBJ1-6; D remains ambiguous. The CDR3 end is not reached by the read, which stops 3 residues before it; the germline J gene fills it in. The CDR3 loop spans 12 amino acids. V was trimmed by 3 bases and J by 8 bases, leaving 5 bases between them. CDR1 and CDR2 (germline): LNHDA, SQIVND (reference sequence).

Comments on this clone: The CDR3 goes on 3 residues after the read ends, and that part is filled in from the germline J gene. The chain recombines TRBV7-6 with TRBJ2-1, with D perhaps matching TRBD2 (6 bases). Germline V gives CDR1 SGHVS, CDR2 FNYEAQ. The ends were cut back, 2 bases at V and 4 bases at J, with 15 bases in the middle. The CDR3 has 16 residues. Partial CDR3 DNA: TGTGCCAGCAGCTTAAGGAGCGGGCCGCAGTACAATGAG. Translation gives CASSLRSGPQYNE. The CDR3, in full, reads CASSLRSGPQYNEQFF.

A word on this clone: The CDR3 end is not reached by the read, which stops 3 residues before it; the germline J gene fills it in. The chain is built from TRBV9 and TRBJ2-3; D ambiguous. Trimming cost V 3 bases and J 1 base, with 15 bases left between them. Germline V CDR1 and CDR2: SGDLS, YYNGEE. This CDR3 region has 16 residues. The DNA read from the CDR3 is TGTGCCAGCAGCGCAGCGCTTTTCGGCGGCACAGATACG. Translated, it gives CASSAALFGGTDT. The CDR3 in full is CASSAALFGGTDTQYF. Full variable domain (missing parts from reference TRBV9 and TRBJ2-3): DSGVTQTPKHLITATGQRVTLRCSPRSGDLSVYWYQQSLDQGLQFLIQYYNGEERAKGNILERFSAQQFPDLHSELNLSSLELGDSALYFCASSAALFGGTDTQYFGPGTRLTVL.

For this clone: The DNA ends 3 residues before the CDR3 does, and the rest of the CDR3 is filled in from the germline J gene. This sample also contains other DNA sequences that code for the same CDR3. The chain has TRBV19 and TRBJ1-3; D is perhaps TRBD1 (6 bases). V was clipped by 4 bases and J by 0 bases, with 10 bases between them. This CDR3 spans 15 amino acids. Germline V gene sequence: CDR1 LNHDA, CDR2 SQIVND (reference sequence). The sequenced part of the CDR3 DNA is TGTGCCAGTAGTAGCACAGGGAGCTCTGGAAACACC. Protein product: CASSSTGSSGNT. The full CDR3 is CASSSTGSSGNTIYF.

Comments on this clone: The read gets to within 3 residues of the CDR3 end, and the germline J gene fills in the rest. This sequence joins TRBV5-4 and TRBJ2-4; TRBD1 agrees at 9 bases. J was trimmed by 6 bases and V by 0 bases; bases with no gene match: 1. This CDR3 spans 14 amino acids. CDR1 SGHNT and CDR2 YYREEE come from the germline V gene (reference sequence). CDR3 bases read: TGTGCCAGCAGCTTGGAGGGACAGGGAAACATT. As protein: CASSLEGQGNI. The CDR3 as a whole reads CASSLEGQGNIQYF.

For this clone: The read finishes 3 residues shy of the CDR3 end, and the germline J gene is used to complete it. Other nucleotide sequences from this sample produce the same CDR3. The chain has TRBV5-6 and TRBJ1-3; D unclear. V was pared by 4 bases and J by 2 bases, with 13 bases between. CDR1 is SGHDT and CDR2 is YYEEEE in the germline V gene. The CDR3 has 15 residues. The CDR3 loop is CASSLSGSPGNTIYF. CDR3 DNA (partial): TGTGCCAGCAGCCTGAGCGGGTCGCCTGGAAACACC.

The CDR3: CASTRMGGGRNTIYF. The DNA read from the CDR3 is TGTGCCAGCACCCGGATGGGGGGAGGGAGGAACACC. The V gene is TRBV28, the J gene TRBJ1-3, with a tentative D call TRBD1 (5 bases). The observed sequence ends 3 residues before the CDR3 terminus, with the missing tail filled in from the germline J gene. V lost 7 bases and J lost 7, with 20 bases in between. CDR3 length: 15 residues. Germline V lookup: CDR1 MDHEN, CDR2 SYDVKM.

Turning to this clone: The read terminates 3 residues before the CDR3 end, so the remaining end is supplied by the germline J gene. The gene calls are TRBV5-1 and TRBJ1-4; the D is unclear. This CDR3 is built from 14 residues. V lost 5 bases and J 1 base, leaving 9 bases between the germline ends. The V gene's germline CDR1 is SGHRS and CDR2 YFSETQ. The CDR3 DNA, read in part, is TGCGCCAGCAGTTCTCGGGGAACTAATGAAAAA. Its translation: CASSSRGTNEK. The entire CDR3 protein is CASSSRGTNEKLFF. The full variable domain, its missing parts supplied by reference TRBV5-1 and TRBJ1-4, is KAGVTQTPRYLIKTRGQQVTLSCSPISGHRSVSWYQQTPGQGLQFLFEYFSETQRNKGNFPGRFSGRQFSNSRSEMNVSTLELGDSALYLCASSSRGTNEKLFFGSGTQLSVL.

To note about this clone: The read is 3 residues too short to cover the CDR3 end, so that end is filled in from the germline J gene. The chain is built from TRBV20-1 and TRBJ2-7; no firm D call. Trimming stripped 4 bases from V and 1 base from J, with 8 bases between. The CDR3 is 12 residues long. CDR1 and CDR2 (germline): DFQATT, SNEGSKA (reference sequence). The CDR3 is CSAIPLSYEQYF. The covered CDR3 bases are TGCAGTGCTATTCCCCTTTCCTACGAG.

Regarding this clone: The read comes to an end 3 residues before the CDR3 does, leaving the germline J gene to fill in the end. This chain links TRBV11-2 with TRBJ1-4, with a tentative D call TRBD1 (6 bases). CDR3 length: 14 residues. V was shortened by 3 bases and J by 8 bases, with 13 bases between the two germline ends. Germline CDR1 and CDR2: SGHAT and FQNNGV. The CDR3 here is CASSFGAGVEKLFF. The sequenced CDR3 bases are TGTGCCAGCAGCTTCGGGGCAGGGGTCGAAAAA.

As concerns this clone: The CDR3 is cut off 3 residues early in the read; its end comes from the germline J gene. The chain is built from TRBV28 and TRBJ2-3; D ambiguous. The CDR3 loop spans 11 amino acids. Trimming pared 6 bases from V and 6 bases from J, leaving 7 bases between. Germline loops: CDR1 MDHEN, CDR2 SYDVKM. The sequenced part of the CDR3 DNA is TGTGCCAGCAGCCATCGGGATACG. Translating gives CASSHRDT. The entire CDR3 sequence reads CASSHRDTQYF.

Of note for this clone: The read ends 3 residues shy of where the CDR3 ends; the end is completed using the germline J gene. J is TRBJ2-2 and V is TRBV2; D perhaps matches TRBD2 (6 bases). The CDR3 runs to 13 residues. CDR1 and CDR2 from the germline V gene are SNHLY and FYNNEI. The CDR3 protein is CASRATEGSPLFF. The DNA read from the CDR3 is TGTGCCAGCAGGGCGACGGAGGGTTCACCG.

To note about this clone: The read terminates 3 residues before the CDR3 end, so the remaining end is supplied by the germline J gene. This chain joins TRBV20-1 and TRBJ1-2; a weak D match, TRBD1 (5 bases). V dropped 2 bases and J dropped 1 base, with 14 bases sitting between them. The CDR3 consists of 15 residues. Germline lookup yields CDR1 DFQATT and CDR2 SNEGSKA (reference sequence). CDR3: CSARTDRVFNYGYTF. Partial CDR3 DNA: TGCAGTGCTAGAACCGACAGAGTATTTAACTATGGC.

The CDR3 DNA, read in part, is TGCGCCAGCAGCTCCACAGGGGGAGATCAGCCG. Translation: CASSSTGGDQP. The full CDR3 protein is CASSSTGGDQPQYF. The V gene is TRBV5-1, the J gene TRBJ2-3; 8 positions agree with TRBD1. The sequenced fragment ends 3 residues before the CDR3 boundary, so the rest is inferred from the germline J gene. Germline CDR1 reads SGHRS; CDR2 reads YFSETQ. There are 14 residues in the CDR3.

Comments on this clone: Read sequence stops 3 residues before the CDR3 end, and the germline J gene provides the missing end. The chain carries TRBV19 and TRBJ1-1, with 10 bases identical to TRBD1. CDR1 and CDR2 (germline): LNHDA, SQIVND (reference sequence). The CDR3 is made up of 15 amino acids. The CDR3 here is CASIRPGDRGYGAFF. The sequenced part of the CDR3 DNA is TGTGCCAGTATCCGTCCGGGGGACAGGGGTTATGGA.

About this clone itself: The read ends 3 residues before the CDR3 terminus; that terminus is restored from the germline J gene. The gene calls are TRBV29-1 and TRBJ1-2; 8 bases agree with TRBD1. Looked up from germline, CDR1 is SQVTM and CDR2 is ANQGSEA. This CDR3 has 14 amino acids. The CDR3 sequence is CSVEIDRGVNDYTF. Incomplete CDR3 DNA: TGCAGCGTTGAAATCGACAGGGGCGTCAACGAC. Full variable domain (missing parts from reference TRBV29-1 and TRBJ1-2): SAVISQKPSRDICQRGTSLTIQCQVDSQVTMMFWYRQQPGQSLTLIATANQGSEATYESGFVIDKFPISRPNLTFSTLTVSNMSPEDSSIYLCSVEIDRGVNDYTFGSGTRLTVV.

About this clone itself: The read stops 3 residues short of the end of the CDR3; the missing end is completed from the germline J gene. The chain joins TRBV14 to TRBJ2-7, with D tentatively TRBD2 (6 bases). V was cut by 2 bases and J by 3 bases, with 14 bases left in between. Germline assignment: CDR1 SGHDN and CDR2 FVKESK. The CDR3 runs 15 residues. CDR3 residues: CASSQFLADHYEQYF. The covered CDR3 bases are TGTGCCAGCAGCCAATTTTTAGCGGACCACTACGAG.

Concerning this clone itself: The read falls 3 residues short of the CDR3 end, and the missing part is taken from the germline J gene. The chain joins TRBV4-1 to TRBJ2-6; D possibly corresponds to TRBD2 (5 bases). The germline gives CDR1 MGHRA, CDR2 YSYEKL. This CDR3 is built from 18 residues. Trimming removed 1 base at V and 0 bases at J, with 13 bases between. The sequenced CDR3 bases are TGCGCCAGCAGCCAAGTATCCTATACTAGCTCTGGGGCCAACGTC. Protein product: CASSQVSYTSSGANV. The whole CDR3 sequence is CASSQVSYTSSGANVLTF.

Worth noting for this clone: The CDR3 goes on 3 residues after the read ends, and that part is filled in from the germline J gene. The J gene is TRBJ2-1, the V gene TRBV5-1, with TRBD1 identical over 10 bases. J lost 5 bases, V lost 0 bases, and 2 bases had no gene match. The CDR3 is made up of 15 amino acids. Germline V gives CDR1 SGHRS, CDR2 YFSETQ. The covered CDR3 bases are TGCGCCAGCAGCTTGGGACAGGGGGCACACAATGAG. Residues: CASSLGQGAHNE. The whole CDR3 protein reads CASSLGQGAHNEQFF.

As regards this clone: The missing CDR3 end, 3 residues past where the read stops, is filled in from the germline J gene. The rearrangement links TRBV18 to TRBJ1-2; 11 nucleotides align to TRBD1. The CDR3 contains 14 residues. The trim removed 3 bases at V and 5 bases at J, leaving 2 bases unmatched. The germline CDR1 and CDR2 sequences are KGHSH and LQKENI. The CDR3 bases that were read are TGTGCCAGCTCACCGGGACAGGGGGGATATGGC. It codes for CASSPGQGGYG. The full CDR3 sequence reads CASSPGQGGYGYTF.